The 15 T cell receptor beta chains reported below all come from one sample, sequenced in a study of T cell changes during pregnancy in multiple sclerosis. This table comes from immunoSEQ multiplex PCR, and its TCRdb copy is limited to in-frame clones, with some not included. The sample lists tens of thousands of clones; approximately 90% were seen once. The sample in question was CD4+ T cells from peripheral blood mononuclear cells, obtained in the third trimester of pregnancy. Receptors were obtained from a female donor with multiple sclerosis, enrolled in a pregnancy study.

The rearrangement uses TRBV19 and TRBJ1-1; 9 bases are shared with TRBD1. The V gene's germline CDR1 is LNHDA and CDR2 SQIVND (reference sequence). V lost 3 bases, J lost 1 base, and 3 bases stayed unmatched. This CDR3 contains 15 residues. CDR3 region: CASSMTGGPNTEAFF. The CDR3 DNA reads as TGTGCCAGTAGTATGACAGGGGGGCCGAACACTGAAGCTTTCTTT. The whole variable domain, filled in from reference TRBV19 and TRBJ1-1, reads DGGITQSPKYLFRKEGQNVTLSCEQNLNHDAMYWYRQDPGQGLRLIYYSQIVNDFQKGDIAEGYSVSREKKESFPLTVTSAQKNPTAFYLCASSMTGGPNTEAFFGQGTRLTVV.

CDR3 protein: CASSLVSHSGNRGYTF. The CDR3 nucleotides are TGTGCCAGCAGCTTGGTATCCCATTCCGGGAATCGAGGCTACACCTTC. The chain couples TRBV5-4 to TRBJ1-2; D is ambiguous. V dropped 0 bases and J dropped 8 bases, with 20 bases sitting between them. Germline values: CDR1 SGHNT, CDR2 YYREEE (reference sequence). This CDR3 has 16 amino acids.

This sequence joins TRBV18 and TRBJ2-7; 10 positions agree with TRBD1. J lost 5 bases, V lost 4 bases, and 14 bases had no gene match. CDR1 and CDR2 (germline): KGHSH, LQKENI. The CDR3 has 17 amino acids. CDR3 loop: CASSRDGFRDRGHEQYF. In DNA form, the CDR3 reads TGTGCCAGCTCACGCGATGGTTTCCGGGACAGGGGCCACGAGCAGTACTTC.

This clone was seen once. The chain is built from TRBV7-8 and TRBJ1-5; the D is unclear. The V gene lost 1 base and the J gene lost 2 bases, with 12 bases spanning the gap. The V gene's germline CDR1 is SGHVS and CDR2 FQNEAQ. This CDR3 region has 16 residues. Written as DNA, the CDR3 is TGTGCCAGCAGCTTAGTTTCTTCGGGTGGCAATCAGCCCCAGCATTTT. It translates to CASSLVSSGGNQPQHF.

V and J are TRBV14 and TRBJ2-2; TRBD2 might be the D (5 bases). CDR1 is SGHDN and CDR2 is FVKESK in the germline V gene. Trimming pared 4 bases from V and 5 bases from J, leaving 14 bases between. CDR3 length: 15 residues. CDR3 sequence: CASSPWRVGTGELFF. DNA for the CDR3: TGTGCCAGCAGCCCTTGGCGGGTCGGTACCGGGGAGCTGTTTTTT. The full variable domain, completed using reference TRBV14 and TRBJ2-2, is EAGVTQFPSHSVIEKGQTVTLRCDPISGHDNLYWYRRVMGKEIKFLLHFVKESKQDESGMPNNRFLAERTGGTYSTLKVQPAELEDSGVYFCASSPWRVGTGELFFGEGSRLTVL.

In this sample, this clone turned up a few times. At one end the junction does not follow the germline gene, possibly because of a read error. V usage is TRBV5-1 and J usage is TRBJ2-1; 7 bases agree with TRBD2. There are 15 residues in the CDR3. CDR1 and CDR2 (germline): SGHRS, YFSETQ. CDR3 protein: CASSGRDPPYNEQFF. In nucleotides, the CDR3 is TGCGCCAGCAGCGGGAGGGATCCTCCCTATAATGAGCAGTTCTTC.

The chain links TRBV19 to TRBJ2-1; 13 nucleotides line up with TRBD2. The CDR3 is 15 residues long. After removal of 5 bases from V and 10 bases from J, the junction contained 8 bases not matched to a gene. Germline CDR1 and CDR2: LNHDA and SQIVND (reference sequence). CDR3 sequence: CASSYQGLAGEEQFF. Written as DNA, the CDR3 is TGTGCCAGTAGTTACCAAGGACTAGCGGGAGAGGAGCAGTTCTTC. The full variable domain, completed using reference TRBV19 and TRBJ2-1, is DGGITQSPKYLFRKEGQNVTLSCEQNLNHDAMYWYRQDPGQGLRLIYYSQIVNDFQKGDIAEGYSVSREKKESFPLTVTSAQKNPTAFYLCASSYQGLAGEEQFFGPGTRLTVL.

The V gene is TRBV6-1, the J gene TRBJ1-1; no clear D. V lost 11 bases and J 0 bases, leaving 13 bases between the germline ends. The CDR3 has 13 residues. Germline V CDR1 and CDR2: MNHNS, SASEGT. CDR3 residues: CASSEVMNTEAFF. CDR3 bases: TGTGCCTCCAGCGAGGTGATGAACACTGAAGCTTTCTTT.

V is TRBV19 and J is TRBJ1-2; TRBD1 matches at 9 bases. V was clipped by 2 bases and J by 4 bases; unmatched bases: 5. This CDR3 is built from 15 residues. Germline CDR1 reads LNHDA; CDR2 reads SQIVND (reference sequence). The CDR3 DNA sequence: TGTGCCAGTAGTATACACAGGGGGCTTCCCTATGGCTACACCTTC. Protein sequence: CASSIHRGLPYGYTF.

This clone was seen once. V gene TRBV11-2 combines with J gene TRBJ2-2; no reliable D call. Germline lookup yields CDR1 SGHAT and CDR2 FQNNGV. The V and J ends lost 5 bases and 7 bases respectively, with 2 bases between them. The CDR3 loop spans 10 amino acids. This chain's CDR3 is CASSHGELFF. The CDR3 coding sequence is TGTGCCAGCAGCCACGGGGAGCTGTTTTTT.

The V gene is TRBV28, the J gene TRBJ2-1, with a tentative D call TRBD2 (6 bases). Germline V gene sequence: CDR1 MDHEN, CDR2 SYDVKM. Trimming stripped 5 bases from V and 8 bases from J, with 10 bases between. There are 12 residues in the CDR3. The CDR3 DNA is TGTGCCAGCAGTCTGGGACTTGATGAGCAGTTCTTC. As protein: CASSLGLDEQFF.

The CDR3 sequence is CASSSPGQGNYGYTF. The CDR3 DNA is TGTGCCAGCAGCTCCCCGGGACAGGGAAACTATGGCTACACCTTC. J is TRBJ1-2 and V is TRBV28, with TRBD1 identical over 9 bases. The CDR3 sequence is 15 residues long. CDR1 and CDR2 (germline): MDHEN, SYDVKM. V shed 6 bases, J shed 2 bases, and the junction held 7 bases outside the gene matches.

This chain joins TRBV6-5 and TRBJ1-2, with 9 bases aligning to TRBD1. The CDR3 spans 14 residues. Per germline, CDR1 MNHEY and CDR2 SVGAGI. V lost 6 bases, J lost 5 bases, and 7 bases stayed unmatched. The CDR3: CASRSGGQGYGYTF. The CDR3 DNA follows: TGTGCCAGCAGATCGGGGGGACAGGGTTATGGCTACACCTTC.

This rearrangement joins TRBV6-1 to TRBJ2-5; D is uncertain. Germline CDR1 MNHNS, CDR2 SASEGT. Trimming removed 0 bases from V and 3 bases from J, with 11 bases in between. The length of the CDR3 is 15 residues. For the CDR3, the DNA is TGTGCCAGCAGTGAAGCGTGGAGTTTGGAAGAGACCCAGTACTTC. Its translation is CASSEAWSLEETQYF.

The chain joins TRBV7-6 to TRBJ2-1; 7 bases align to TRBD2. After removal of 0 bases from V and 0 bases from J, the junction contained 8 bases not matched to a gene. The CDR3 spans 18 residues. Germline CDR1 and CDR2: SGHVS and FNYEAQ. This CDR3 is CASSLASTSASSYNEQFF. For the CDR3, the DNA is TGTGCCAGCAGCTTAGCTTCCACTAGCGCTAGCTCCTACAATGAGCAGTTCTTC.